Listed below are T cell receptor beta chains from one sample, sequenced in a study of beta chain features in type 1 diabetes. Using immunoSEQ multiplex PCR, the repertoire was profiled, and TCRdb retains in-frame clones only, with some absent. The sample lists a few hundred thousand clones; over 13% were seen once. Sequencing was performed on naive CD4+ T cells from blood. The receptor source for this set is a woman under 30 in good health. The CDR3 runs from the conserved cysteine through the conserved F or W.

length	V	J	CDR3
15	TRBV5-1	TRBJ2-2	CASSSGALDTGELFF
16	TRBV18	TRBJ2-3	CATTRGTGLGTDTQYF
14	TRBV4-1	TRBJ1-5	CASCNPGSNQPQHF
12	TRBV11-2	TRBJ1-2	CASSRNRGGYTF
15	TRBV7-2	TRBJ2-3	CASSRRLAGGDTQYF
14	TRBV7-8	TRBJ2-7	CASSFRAGPREQYF
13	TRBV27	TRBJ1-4	CASSFEATEKLFF
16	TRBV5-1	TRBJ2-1	CASSLTTGQRDNEQFF
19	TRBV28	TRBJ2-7	CASSFVGQGRPMITYEQYF
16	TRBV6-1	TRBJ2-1	CASSGSTSGRRHEQFF
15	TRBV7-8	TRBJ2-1	CASSITGGGYNEQFF
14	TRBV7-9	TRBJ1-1	CASSWGQMNTEAFF
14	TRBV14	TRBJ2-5	CASSSRTGSETQYF
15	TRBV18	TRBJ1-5	CASSPGQPSNQPQHF
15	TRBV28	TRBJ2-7	CASSLGGDRSYEQYF
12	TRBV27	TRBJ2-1	CASSRQDNEQFF
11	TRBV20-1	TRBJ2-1	CSARKQRECFF
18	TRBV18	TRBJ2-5	CASSPFPLTGTGLETQYF
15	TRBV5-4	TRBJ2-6	CASSRTGYGANVLTF
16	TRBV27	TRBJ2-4	CASSTIAGAAKNIQYF
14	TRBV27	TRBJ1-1	CASSPLRQSTEAFF
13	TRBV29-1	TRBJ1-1	CSVSGQWNTEAFF
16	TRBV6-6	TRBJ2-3	CATVGQHSGSADTQYF
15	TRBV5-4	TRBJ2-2	CASSLDSLNTGELFF
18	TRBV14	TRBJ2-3	CASSQGLLAGGVTDTQYF
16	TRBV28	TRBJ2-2	CASSGQGAQDTGELFF
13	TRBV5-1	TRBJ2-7	CASSPSDFGEQYF
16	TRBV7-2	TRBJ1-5	CASSLNGQGNNQPQHF
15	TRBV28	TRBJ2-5	CASRSLGLGQETQYF
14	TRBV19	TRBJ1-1	CASSNQGLGTEAFF
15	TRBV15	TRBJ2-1	CATSRSPTGNEQQFF
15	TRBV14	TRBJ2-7	CASSQDRLGSYEQYF
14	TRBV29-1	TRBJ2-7	CSVDGPGLRGEQYF
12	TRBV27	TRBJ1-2	CASSFEGGGYTF
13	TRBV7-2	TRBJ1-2	CASSRDRNYGYTF
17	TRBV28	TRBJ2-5	CASSGQRASRFQETQYF
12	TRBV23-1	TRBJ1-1	CAPPPLNTEAFF
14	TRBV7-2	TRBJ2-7	CASSSGLRSYEQYF
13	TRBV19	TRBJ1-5	CASSGQGGQPQHF
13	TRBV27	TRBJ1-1	CASSQRDRQGAFF
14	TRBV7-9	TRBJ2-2	CASSRDRDTGELFF
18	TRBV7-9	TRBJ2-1	CASSSPGTSGYSYNEQFF
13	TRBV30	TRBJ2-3	CACADRSTDTQYF
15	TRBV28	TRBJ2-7	CASSLPAGQLYEQYF
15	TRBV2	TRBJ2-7	CASSPTRQGPYEQYF
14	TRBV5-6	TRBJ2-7	CASSLTSSSYEQYF